The 9 T cell receptor beta chains reported below all come from one sample, sequenced in a study of technical replicates of blood from a few donors. The protocol was immunoSEQ multiplex PCR, while the TCRdb copy is restricted to in-frame clones and leaves out a portion. The sample lists about 56,000 clones; roughly 96% were seen once. The specimen was PBMCs. All receptors come from a human donor in good health. Some clones in this sample may be carry-over from other donors' samples.

CDR3 region: CASSPRDRDNSYEQYF. CDR3 nucleotides: TGCGCCAGCAGCCCACGGGACAGGGATAACTCCTACGAGCAGTACTTC. This chain links TRBV5-1 with TRBJ2-7; TRBD1 agrees at 9 bases. J lost 0 bases, V lost 4 bases, and 8 bases had no gene match. Germline lookup yields CDR1 SGHRS and CDR2 YFSETQ. This CDR3 contains 16 residues.

The rearrangement uses TRBV5-1 and TRBJ1-5, with 8 positions matching TRBD1. The CDR3 is 15 residues long. In germline, CDR1 is SGHRS, CDR2 YFSETQ. The V gene end was trimmed by 5 bases and the J gene end by 3 bases; junction bases not matched to a gene: 7. The CDR3 sequence is CASSPGQGNNQPQHF. CDR3 sequence (DNA): TGCGCCAGCAGTCCCGGACAGGGCAACAATCAGCCCCAGCATTTT. Together with reference TRBV5-1 and TRBJ1-5, the CDR3 gives the full variable domain: KAGVTQTPRYLIKTRGQQVTLSCSPISGHRSVSWYQQTPGQGLQFLFEYFSETQRNKGNFPGRFSGRQFSNSRSEMNVSTLELGDSALYLCASSPGQGNNQPQHFGDGTRLSIL.

This chain connects TRBV9 to TRBJ1-1; the D gene is possibly TRBD1 (6 bases). This CDR3 comprises 13 residues. Trimming stripped 0 bases from V and 4 bases from J, with 7 bases between. Looked up from germline, CDR1 is SGDLS and CDR2 is YYNGEE. The CDR3 sequence: CASSVVDSTEAFF. The CDR3 DNA follows: TGTGCCAGCAGCGTAGTGGACAGCACTGAAGCTTTCTTT.

This rearrangement joins TRBV27 to TRBJ1-2; 9 bases fit TRBD1. Germline CDR1 is MNHEY and CDR2 is SMNVEV (reference sequence). Losses at the gene ends were 6 bases for V and 4 bases for J; bases not matched to a gene: 3. This CDR3 contains 13 residues. This chain's CDR3 is CASRQGQGYGYTF. DNA for the CDR3: TGTGCCAGCAGACAGGGACAGGGCTATGGCTACACCTTC.

The chain recombines TRBV18 with TRBJ1-5; D possibly corresponds to TRBD1 (5 bases). The V end lost 2 bases, the J end lost 7 bases, and 12 bases lay between the germline ends. Germline V gene sequence: CDR1 KGHSH, CDR2 LQKENI. The CDR3 loop spans 14 amino acids. In DNA form, the CDR3 reads TGTGCCAGCTCACCAACGGGGGGGGAACAGCCCCAGCATTTT. Translated, it gives CASSPTGGEQPQHF.

The chain joins TRBV12-5 to TRBJ2-7; possible D gene TRBD2, 5 bases. Germline lookup yields CDR1 LGHNT and CDR2 FRNRAP. Trimming pared 0 bases from V and 3 bases from J, leaving 12 bases between. The CDR3 loop spans 15 amino acids. The DNA for the CDR3 is TGTGCTAGTGGTTTGGTAAGCGGAATCGGCTACGAGCAGTACTTC. This sequence encodes CASGLVSGIGYEQYF.

The CDR3 nucleotides are TGCAGCGTTACAGGGAACGAGGGTCAGCCCCAGCATTTT. Translation: CSVTGNEGQPQHF. The gene calls are TRBV29-1 and TRBJ1-5, with TRBD1 as a possible D gene (6 bases). The CDR3 sequence is 13 residues long. V was trimmed by 5 bases and J by 6 bases, leaving 14 bases between them. Germline V gene sequence: CDR1 SQVTM, CDR2 ANQGSEA.

The chain combines TRBV29-1 with TRBJ2-7; TRBD1 might be the D (6 bases). The CDR3 has 15 amino acids. V was shortened by 0 bases and J by 3 bases, with 15 bases between the two germline ends. In germline, CDR1 is SQVTM, CDR2 ANQGSEA. The chain's CDR3 is CSVEDRGTRNYEQYF. CDR3 in DNA: TGCAGCGTTGAAGATAGGGGGACACGAAACTACGAGCAGTACTTC.

This sequence joins TRBV28 and TRBJ2-7; the D is unclear. Trimming stripped 5 bases from V and 2 bases from J, with 16 bases between. The CDR3 is 15 residues long. The germline V gene has CDR1 MDHEN and CDR2 SYDVKM. The chain's CDR3 is CASSRPMTPTYEQYF. CDR3 bases: TGTGCCAGCAGTCGCCCTATGACACCGACCTACGAGCAGTACTTC.